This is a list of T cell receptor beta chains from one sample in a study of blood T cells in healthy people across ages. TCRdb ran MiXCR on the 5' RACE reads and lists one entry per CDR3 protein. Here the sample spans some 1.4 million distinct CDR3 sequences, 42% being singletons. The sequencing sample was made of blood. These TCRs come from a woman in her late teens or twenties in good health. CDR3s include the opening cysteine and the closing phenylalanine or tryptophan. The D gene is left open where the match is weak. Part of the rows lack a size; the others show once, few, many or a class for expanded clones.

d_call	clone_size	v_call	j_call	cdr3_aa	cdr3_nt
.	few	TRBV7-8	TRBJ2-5	CAGGQPQETQYF	TGTGCCGGGGGACAACCCCAAGAGACCCAGTACTTC
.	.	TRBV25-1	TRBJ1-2	CASSETGTLANYGYTF	TGTGCCAGCAGTGAAACTGGGACTCTAGCTAACTATGGCTACACCTTC
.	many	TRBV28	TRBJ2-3	CASSLAGPDTQYF	TGTGCCAGCAGTTTAGCGGGCCCAGATACGCAGTATTTT
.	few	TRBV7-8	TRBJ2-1	CASSLALESMGTRKNEQFF	TGTGCCAGCAGCTTAGCGCTTGAGTCGATGGGGACAAGGAAAAATGAGCAGTTCTTC
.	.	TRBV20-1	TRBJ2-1	CSASPTPGETQFF	TGCAGTGCTAGCCCTACTCCAGGGGAGACCCAGTTCTTC
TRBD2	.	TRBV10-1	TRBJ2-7	CASTGGAGLAGEQYF	TGCGCCAGCACCGGGGGCGCGGGACTAGCTGGCGAGCAGTACTTC
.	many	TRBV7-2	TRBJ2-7	CASSRLSLYEQYF	TGTGCCAGCAGCCGACTTTCCCTCTACGAGCAGTACTTC
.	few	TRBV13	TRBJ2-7	CASSDPRGRTYEQYF	TGTGCCAGCAGCGACCCACGGGGCAGAACCTACGAGCAGTACTTC
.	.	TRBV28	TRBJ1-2	CASRRPGGGSYGYTF	TGTGCCAGCAGACGCCCCGGTGGGGGGTCCTATGGCTACACCTTC
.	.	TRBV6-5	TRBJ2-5	CASSYPPNSVGIVEEQYF	TGTGCCAGCAGTTACCCACCGAATAGCGTTGGTATCGTAGAGGAGCAGTACTTC
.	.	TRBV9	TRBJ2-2	CASSVSGRIHTGELFF	TGTGCCAGCAGCGTGAGCGGGCGAATCCACACCGGGGAGCTGTTTTTT
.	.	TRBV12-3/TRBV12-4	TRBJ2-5	CASSSSLDRQETQYF	TGTGCCAGCAGTTCCTCCCTCGACAGACAAGAGACCCAGTACTTC
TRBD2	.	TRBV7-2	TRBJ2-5	CASSLASTSGRETQYF	TGTGCCAGCAGCTTAGCATCCACTAGCGGGAGGGAGACCCAGTACTTC
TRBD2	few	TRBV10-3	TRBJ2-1	CAIGGTSGGMSSYNEQFF	TGTGCCATCGGGGGGACTAGCGGGGGCATGAGCTCCTACAATGAGCAGTTCTTC